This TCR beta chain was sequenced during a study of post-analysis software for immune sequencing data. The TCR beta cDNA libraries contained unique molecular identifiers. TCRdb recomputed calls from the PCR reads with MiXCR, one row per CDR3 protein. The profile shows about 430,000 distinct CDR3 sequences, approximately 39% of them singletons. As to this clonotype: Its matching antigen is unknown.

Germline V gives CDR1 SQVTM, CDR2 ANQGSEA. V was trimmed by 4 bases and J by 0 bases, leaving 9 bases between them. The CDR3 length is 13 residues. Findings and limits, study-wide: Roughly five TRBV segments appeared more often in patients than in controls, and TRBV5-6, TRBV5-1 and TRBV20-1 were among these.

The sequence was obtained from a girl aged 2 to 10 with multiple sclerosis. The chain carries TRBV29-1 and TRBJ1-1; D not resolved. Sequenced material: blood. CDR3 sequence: CSVVQRMNTEAFF. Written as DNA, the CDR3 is TGCAGCGTTGTTCAGCGCATGAACACTGAAGCTTTCTTT.